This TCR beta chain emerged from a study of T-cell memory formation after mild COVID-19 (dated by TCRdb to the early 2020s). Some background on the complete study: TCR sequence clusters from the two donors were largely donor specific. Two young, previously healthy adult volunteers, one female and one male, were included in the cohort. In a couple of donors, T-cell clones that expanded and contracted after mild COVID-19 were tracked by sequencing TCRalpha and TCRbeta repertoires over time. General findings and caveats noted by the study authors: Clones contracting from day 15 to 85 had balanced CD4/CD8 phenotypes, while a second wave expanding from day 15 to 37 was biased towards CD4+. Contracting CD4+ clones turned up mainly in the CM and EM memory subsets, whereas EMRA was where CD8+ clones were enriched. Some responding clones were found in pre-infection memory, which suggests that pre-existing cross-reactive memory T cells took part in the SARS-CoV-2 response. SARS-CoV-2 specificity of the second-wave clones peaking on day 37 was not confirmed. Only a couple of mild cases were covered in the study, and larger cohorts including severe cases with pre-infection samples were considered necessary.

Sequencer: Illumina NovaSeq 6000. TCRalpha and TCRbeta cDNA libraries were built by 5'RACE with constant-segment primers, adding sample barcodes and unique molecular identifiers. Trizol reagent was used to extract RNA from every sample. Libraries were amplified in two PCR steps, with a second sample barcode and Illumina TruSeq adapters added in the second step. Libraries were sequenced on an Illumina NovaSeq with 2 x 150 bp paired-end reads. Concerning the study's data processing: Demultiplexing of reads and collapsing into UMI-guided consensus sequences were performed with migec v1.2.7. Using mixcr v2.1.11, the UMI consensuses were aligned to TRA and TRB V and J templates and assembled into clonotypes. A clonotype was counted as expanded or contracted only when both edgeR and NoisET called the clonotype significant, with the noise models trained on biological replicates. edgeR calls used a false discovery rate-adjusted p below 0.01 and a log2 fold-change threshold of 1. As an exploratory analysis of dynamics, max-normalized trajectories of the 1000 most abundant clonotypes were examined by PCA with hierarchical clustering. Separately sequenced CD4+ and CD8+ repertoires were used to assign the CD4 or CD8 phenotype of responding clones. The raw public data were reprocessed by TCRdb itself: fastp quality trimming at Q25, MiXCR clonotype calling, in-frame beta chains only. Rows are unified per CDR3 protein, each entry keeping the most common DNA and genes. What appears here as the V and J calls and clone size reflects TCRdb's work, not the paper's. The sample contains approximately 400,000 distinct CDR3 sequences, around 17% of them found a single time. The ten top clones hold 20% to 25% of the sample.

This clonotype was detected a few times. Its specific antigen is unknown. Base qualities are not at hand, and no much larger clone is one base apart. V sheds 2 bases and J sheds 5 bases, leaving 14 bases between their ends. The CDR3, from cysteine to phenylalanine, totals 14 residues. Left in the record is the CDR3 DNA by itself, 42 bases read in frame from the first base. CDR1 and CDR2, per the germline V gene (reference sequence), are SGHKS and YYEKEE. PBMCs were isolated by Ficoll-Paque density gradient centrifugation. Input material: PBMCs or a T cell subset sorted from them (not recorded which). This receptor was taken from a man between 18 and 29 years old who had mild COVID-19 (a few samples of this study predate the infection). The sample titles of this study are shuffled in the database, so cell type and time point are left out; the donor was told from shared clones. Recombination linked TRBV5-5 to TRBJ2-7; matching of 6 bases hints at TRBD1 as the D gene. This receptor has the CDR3 CASSFQQGSHEQYF. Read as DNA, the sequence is TGTGCCAGCAGCTTCCAACAGGGATCCCACGAGCAGTACTTC.